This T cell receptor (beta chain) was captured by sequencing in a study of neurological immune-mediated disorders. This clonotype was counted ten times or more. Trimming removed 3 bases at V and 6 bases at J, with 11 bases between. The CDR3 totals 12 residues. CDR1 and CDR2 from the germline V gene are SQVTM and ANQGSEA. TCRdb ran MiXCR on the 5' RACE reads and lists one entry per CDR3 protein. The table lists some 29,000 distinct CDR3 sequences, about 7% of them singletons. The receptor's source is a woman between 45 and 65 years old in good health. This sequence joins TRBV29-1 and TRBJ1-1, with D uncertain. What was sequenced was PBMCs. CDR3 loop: CSVDPGMSEAFF. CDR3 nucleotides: TGCAGCGTTGATCCGGGGATGTCTGAAGCTTTCTTT.